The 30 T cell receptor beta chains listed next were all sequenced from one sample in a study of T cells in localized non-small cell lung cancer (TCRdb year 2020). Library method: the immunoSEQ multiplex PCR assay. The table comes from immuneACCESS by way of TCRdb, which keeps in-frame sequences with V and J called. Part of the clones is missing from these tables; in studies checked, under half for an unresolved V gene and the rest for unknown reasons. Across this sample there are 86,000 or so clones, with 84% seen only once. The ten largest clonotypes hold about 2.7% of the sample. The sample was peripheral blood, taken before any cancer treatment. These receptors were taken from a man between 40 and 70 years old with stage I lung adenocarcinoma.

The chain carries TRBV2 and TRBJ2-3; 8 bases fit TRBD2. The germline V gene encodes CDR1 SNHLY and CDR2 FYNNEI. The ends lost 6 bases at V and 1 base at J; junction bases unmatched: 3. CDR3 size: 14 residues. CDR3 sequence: CASSLTSGTDTQYF. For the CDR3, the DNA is TGTGCCAGCAGCCTGACTAGCGGCACAGATACGCAGTATTTT.

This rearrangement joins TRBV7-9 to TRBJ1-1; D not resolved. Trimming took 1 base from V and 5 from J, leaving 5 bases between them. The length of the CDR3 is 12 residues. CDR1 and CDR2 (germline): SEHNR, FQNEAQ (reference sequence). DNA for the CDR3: TGTGCCAGCAGCTTAGAAAGAACTGAAGCTTTCTTT. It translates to CASSLERTEAFF. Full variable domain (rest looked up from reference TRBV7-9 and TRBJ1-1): DTGVSQNPRHKITKRGQNVTFRCDPISEHNRLYWYRQTLGQGPEFLTYFQNEAQLEKSRLLSDRFSAERPKGSFSTLEIQRTEQGDSAMYLCASSLERTEAFFGQGTRLTVV.

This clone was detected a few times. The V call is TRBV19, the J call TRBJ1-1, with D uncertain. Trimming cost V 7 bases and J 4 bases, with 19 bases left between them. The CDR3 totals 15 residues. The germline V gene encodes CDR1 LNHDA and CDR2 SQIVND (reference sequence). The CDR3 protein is CASTNLGEESTEAFF. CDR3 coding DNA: TGTGCCAGTACCAACCTTGGGGAGGAGAGCACTGAAGCTTTCTTT.

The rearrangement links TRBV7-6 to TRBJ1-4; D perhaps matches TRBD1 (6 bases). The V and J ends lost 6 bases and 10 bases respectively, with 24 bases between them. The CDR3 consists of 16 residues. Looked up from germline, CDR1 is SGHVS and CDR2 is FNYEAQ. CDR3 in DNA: TGTGCCAGCAGTCCCTCGAGACAGGATACTAGGGGAAAACTGTTTTTT. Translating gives CASSPSRQDTRGKLFF.

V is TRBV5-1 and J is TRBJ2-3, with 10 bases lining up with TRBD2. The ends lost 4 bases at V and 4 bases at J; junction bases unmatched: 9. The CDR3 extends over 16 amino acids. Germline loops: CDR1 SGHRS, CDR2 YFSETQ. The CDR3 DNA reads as TGCGCCAGCAGCCTGAATCCTAGCGGGAGTGCAGATACGCAGTATTTT. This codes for CASSLNPSGSADTQYF.

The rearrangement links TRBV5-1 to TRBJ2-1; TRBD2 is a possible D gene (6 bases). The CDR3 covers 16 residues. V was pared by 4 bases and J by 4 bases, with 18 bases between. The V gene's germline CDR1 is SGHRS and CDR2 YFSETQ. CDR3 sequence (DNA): TGCGCCAGCAGCCGGGACCCCGCGGGGCTTTACAATGAGCAGTTCTTC. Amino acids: CASSRDPAGLYNEQFF.

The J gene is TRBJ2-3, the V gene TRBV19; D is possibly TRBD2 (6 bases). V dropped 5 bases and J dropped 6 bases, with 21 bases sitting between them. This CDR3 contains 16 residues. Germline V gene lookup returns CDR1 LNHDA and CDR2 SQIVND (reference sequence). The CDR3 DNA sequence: TGTGCCAGTAGTGCCCGAGGGAGCCTAGCGTACGATACGCAGTATTTT. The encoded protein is CASSARGSLAYDTQYF.

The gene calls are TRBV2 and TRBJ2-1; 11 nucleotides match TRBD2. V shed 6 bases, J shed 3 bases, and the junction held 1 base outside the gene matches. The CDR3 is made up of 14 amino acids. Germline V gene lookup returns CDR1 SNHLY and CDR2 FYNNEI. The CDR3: CASRGTSGYNEQFF. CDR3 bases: TGTGCCAGCAGGGGGACTAGCGGCTACAATGAGCAGTTCTTC.

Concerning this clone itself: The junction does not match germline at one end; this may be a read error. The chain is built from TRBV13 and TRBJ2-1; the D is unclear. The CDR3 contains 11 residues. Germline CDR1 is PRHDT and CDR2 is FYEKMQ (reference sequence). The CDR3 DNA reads TGTGCCAGCAGCCTAGGTGGAGAGCAGTTCTTC. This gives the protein CASSLGGEQFF.

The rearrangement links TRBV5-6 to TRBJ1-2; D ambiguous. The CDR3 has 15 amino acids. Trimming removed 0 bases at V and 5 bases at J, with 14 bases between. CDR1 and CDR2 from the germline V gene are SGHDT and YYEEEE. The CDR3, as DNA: TGTGCCAGCAGCTTGGCCGGTGGGCAGTTATATGGCTACACCTTC. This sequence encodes CASSLAGGQLYGYTF.

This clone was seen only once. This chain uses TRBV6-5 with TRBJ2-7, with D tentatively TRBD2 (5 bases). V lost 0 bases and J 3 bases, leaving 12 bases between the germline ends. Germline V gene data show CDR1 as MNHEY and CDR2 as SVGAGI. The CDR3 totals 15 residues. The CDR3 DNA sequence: TGTGCCAGCAGTTACTCGTCCGGGGTCCTCTACGAGCAGTACTTC. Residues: CASSYSSGVLYEQYF.

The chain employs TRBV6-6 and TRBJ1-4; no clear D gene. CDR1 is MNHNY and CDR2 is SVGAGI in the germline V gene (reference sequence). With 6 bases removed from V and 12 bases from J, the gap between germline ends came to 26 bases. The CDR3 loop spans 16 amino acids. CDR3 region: CASRDDIGPIPYQLFF. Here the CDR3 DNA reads TGTGCCAGCAGGGACGATATAGGTCCAATACCTTATCAACTGTTTTTT.

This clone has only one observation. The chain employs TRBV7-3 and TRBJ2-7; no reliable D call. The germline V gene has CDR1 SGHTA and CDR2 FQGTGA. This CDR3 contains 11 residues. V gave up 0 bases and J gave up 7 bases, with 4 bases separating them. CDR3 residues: CASSLTLEQYF. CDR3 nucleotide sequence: TGTGCCAGCAGCTTAACTCTAGAGCAGTACTTC. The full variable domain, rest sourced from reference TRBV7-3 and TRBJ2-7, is GAGVSQTPSNKVTEKGKYVELRCDPISGHTALYWYRQSLGQGPEFLIYFQGTGAADDSGLPNDRFFAVRPEGSVSTLKIQRTERGDSAVYLCASSLTLEQYFGPGTRLTVT.

The CDR3 coding sequence is TGTGCCAGCAGGAGCGATAGCGGGCCCCAAGAGACCCAGTACTTC. It specifies CASRSDSGPQETQYF. V gene TRBV2 combines with J gene TRBJ2-5; TRBD2 matches 7 bases. Per germline, CDR1 SNHLY and CDR2 FYNNEI. The CDR3 is 15 amino acids. The J segment lost 1 base and the V segment lost 6 bases, leaving 8 bases of the junction unmatched.

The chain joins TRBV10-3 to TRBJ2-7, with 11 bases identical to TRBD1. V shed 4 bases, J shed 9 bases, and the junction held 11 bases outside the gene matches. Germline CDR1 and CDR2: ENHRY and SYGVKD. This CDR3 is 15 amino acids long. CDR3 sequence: CAISATGQGEVGQYF. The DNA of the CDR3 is TGTGCCATCAGTGCGACGGGACAGGGGGAAGTTGGGCAGTACTTC.

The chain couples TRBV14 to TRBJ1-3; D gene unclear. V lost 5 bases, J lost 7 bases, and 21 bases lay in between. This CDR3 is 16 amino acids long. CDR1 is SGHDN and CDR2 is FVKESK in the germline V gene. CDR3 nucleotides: TGTGCCAGCAGCTTGAATTGGGCCCAGCGAGGTAACACCATATATTTT. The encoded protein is CASSLNWAQRGNTIYF. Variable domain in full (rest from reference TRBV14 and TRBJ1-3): EAGVTQFPSHSVIEKGQTVTLRCDPISGHDNLYWYRRVMGKEIKFLLHFVKESKQDESGMPNNRFLAERTGGTYSTLKVQPAELEDSGVYFCASSLNWAQRGNTIYFGEGSWLTVV.

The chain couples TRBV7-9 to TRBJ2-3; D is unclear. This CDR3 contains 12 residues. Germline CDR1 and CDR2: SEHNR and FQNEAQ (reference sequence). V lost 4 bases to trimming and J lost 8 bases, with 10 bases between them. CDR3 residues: CASSSRSATQYF. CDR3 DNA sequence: TGTGCCAGCAGCTCCAGGTCAGCTACGCAGTATTTT.

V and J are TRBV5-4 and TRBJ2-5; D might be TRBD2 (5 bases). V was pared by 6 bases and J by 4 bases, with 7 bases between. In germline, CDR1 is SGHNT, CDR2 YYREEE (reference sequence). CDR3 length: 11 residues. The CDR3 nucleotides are TGTGCCAGCAACCGGGGAGAGACCCAGTACTTC. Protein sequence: CASNRGETQYF.

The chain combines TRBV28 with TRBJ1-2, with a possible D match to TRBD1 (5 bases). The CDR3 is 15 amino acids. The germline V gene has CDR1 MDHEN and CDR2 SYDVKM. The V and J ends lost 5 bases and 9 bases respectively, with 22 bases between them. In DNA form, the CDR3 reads TGTGCCAGCAGTCAGGGAGGGGCGTTCGAGACGAGCTACACCTTC. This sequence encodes CASSQGGAFETSYTF.

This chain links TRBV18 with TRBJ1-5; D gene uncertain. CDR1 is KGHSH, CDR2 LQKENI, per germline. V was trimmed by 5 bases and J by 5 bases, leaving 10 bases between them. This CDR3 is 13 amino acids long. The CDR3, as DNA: TGTGCCAGCTCATTGGGGTTGGATCAGCCCCAGCATTTT. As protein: CASSLGLDQPQHF.

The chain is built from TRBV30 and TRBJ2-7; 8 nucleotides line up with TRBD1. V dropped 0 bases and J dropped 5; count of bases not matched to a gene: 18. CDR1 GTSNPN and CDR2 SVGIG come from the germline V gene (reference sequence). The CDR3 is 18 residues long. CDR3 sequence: CAWSVGTFPARGRNEQYF. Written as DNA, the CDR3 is TGTGCCTGGAGTGTCGGCACCTTCCCCGCCAGGGGGCGAAACGAGCAGTACTTC.

This CDR3 reads CAWSVTYSNQPQHF. For the CDR3, the DNA is TGTGCCTGGAGTGTCACCTATAGCAATCAGCCCCAGCATTTT. V gene TRBV30 combines with J gene TRBJ1-5; D not resolved. Germline loops: CDR1 GTSNPN, CDR2 SVGIG (reference sequence). This CDR3 is 14 amino acids long. Trimming stripped 0 bases from V and 0 bases from J, with 6 bases between.

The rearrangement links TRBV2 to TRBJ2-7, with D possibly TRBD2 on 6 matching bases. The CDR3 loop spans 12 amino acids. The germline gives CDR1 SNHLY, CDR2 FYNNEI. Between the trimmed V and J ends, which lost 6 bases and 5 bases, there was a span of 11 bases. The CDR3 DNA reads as TGTGCCAGCAGCCTCACTAGCAACGAGCAGTACTTC. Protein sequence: CASSLTSNEQYF.

CDR3: CASSEIGGRNQPQHF. DNA of the CDR3: TGTGCCAGCAGTGAAATAGGGGGCAGGAATCAGCCCCAGCATTTT. This chain links TRBV6-1 with TRBJ1-5, with 7 bases matching TRBD1. CDR1 and CDR2 (germline): MNHNS, SASEGT. The junction had 5 bases not matched to a gene; V was cut back by 2 bases and J by 4 bases. The CDR3 contains 15 residues.

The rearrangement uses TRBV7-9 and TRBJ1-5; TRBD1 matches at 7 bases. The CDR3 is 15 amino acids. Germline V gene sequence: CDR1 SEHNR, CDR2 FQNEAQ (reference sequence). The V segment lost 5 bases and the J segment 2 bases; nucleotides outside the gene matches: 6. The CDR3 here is CASSETGYGNQPQHF. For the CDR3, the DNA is TGTGCCAGCAGCGAGACAGGGTACGGCAATCAGCCCCAGCATTTT.

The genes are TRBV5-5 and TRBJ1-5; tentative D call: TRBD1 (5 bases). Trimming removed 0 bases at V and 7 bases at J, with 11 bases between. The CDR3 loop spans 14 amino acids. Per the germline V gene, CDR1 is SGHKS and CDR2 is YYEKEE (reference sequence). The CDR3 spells CASSLVRERQPQHF. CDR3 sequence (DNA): TGTGCCAGCAGCTTGGTCAGGGAAAGGCAGCCCCAGCATTTT. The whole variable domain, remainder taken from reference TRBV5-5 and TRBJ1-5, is DAGVTQSPTHLIKTRGQQVTLRCSPISGHKSVSWYQQVLGQGPQFIFQYYEKEERGRGNFPDRFSARQFPNYSSELNVNALLLGDSALYLCASSLVRERQPQHFGDGTRLSIL.

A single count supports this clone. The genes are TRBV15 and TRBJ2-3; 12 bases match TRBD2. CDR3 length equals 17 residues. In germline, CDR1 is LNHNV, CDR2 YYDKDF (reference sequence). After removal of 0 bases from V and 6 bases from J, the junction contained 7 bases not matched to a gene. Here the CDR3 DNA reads TGTGCCACCAGCAGAGAACTGACTAGCGGGAGTTCCGATACGCAGTATTTT. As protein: CATSRELTSGSSDTQYF.

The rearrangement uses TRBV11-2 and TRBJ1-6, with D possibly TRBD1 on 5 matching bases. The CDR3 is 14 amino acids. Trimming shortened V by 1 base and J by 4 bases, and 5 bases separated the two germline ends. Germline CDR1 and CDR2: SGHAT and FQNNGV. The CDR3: CASSLAGYNSPLHF. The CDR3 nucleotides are TGTGCCAGCAGCTTAGCAGGGTATAATTCACCCCTCCACTTT.

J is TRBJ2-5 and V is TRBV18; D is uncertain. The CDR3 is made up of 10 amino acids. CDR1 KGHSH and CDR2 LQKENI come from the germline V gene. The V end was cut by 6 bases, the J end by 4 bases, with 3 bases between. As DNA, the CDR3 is TGTGCCAGCTCCGGAGAGACCCAGTACTTC. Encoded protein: CASSGETQYF.

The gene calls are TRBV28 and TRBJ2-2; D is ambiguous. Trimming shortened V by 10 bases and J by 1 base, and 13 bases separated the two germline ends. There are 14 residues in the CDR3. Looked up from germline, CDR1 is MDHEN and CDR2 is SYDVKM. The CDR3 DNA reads TGTGCCACCGTTAATCCGGTGAACACCGGGGAGCTGTTTTTT. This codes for CATVNPVNTGELFF.